The present entry profiles one T cell receptor (beta chain) with its context. J gave up 4 bases and V 6 bases, and 6 bases lay outside the gene matches. Germline CDR1 and CDR2: MNHEY and SMNVEV (reference sequence). CDR3 length: 14 amino acids. The sample is drawn from a study of blood T cell repertoires in COVID-19. Clones were read by immunoSEQ multiplex PCR, and TCRdb kept only the in-frame ones, dropping some. Of around 260,000 clones listed, over 75% are singletons. The clonotype originates from a human donor with COVID-19, enrolled during active disease. The donor label of this sample is uncertain. The chain links TRBV27 to TRBJ2-5, with 9 bases fitting TRBD1. Source material: peripheral blood. CDR3 in amino acids: CASSRDRDPETQYF. For the CDR3, the DNA is TGTGCCAGCAGCCGGGACAGGGACCCAGAGACCCAGTACTTC.